The 9 T cell receptor beta chains below were found in one sample sequenced in a study of control samples from healthy donors and cancer patients (dated by TCRdb to the early 2020s). The receptor library was made with the immunoSEQ multiplex PCR assay. Sourced from immuneACCESS, this table was stored by TCRdb with only in-frame sequences that have V and J called. A share of the clones is absent; for the studies checked, an unresolved V gene accounts for under half, and the remainder has no known explanation. In this sample the table shows 40,000 to 50,000 clones, 75% to 90% of which occur a single time. About 45% of the sample is taken by the ten largest. Sequenced material: blood. Every receptor here comes from a man between 60 and 75 years old in good health.

The chain has TRBV11-2 and TRBJ2-7; the D is unclear. V gave up 0 bases and J gave up 3 bases, with 3 bases separating them. The CDR3 contains 12 residues. Per germline, CDR1 SGHAT and CDR2 FQNNGV. CDR3 sequence: CASSLDRYEQYF. In nucleotides, the CDR3 is TGTGCCAGCAGCTTAGACCGCTACGAGCAGTACTTC.

V gene TRBV5-6 combines with J gene TRBJ1-1, with D uncertain. The CDR3 extends over 13 amino acids. Trimming removed 3 bases at V and 3 bases at J, with 9 bases between. Germline lookup yields CDR1 SGHDT and CDR2 YYEEEE. CDR3 region: CASSYSPYTEAFF. The CDR3 DNA reads as TGTGCCAGCAGCTATTCGCCCTACACTGAAGCTTTCTTT. Using reference TRBV5-6 and TRBJ1-1 for the parts outside the CDR3, the full variable domain is DAGVTQSPTHLIKTRGQQVTLRCSPKSGHDTVSWYQQALGQGPQFIFQYYEEEERQRGNFPDRFSGHQFPNYSSELNVNALLLGDSALYLCASSYSPYTEAFFGQGTRLTVV.

This clone was seen only once. This chain links TRBV6-2 or TRBV6-3 with TRBJ2-7; D might be TRBD1 (5 bases). CDR3 length: 16 residues. V was pared by 0 bases and J by 2 bases, with 14 bases between. Germline V gives CDR1 MNHEY, CDR2 SVGEGT. DNA for the CDR3: TGTGCCAGCAGTTACTCGGACCCAGGGTACGCCTACGAGCAGTACTTC. Translating it yields CASSYSDPGYAYEQYF.

This clone was counted a few times. The chain has TRBV6-4 and TRBJ2-3; no reliable D call. CDR3 length: 14 residues. Per germline, CDR1 MRHNA and CDR2 SNTAGT. V dropped 2 bases and J dropped 0 bases, with 6 bases sitting between them. In DNA form, the CDR3 reads TGTGCCAGCAGTGACGAAGGTAGCACAGATACGCAGTATTTT. Translated, it gives CASSDEGSTDTQYF.

This clone has just one count. V is TRBV20-1 and J is TRBJ2-3; 14 nucleotides line up with TRBD2. Unmatched junction bases numbered 12, after V lost 3 bases and J lost 4 bases. The V gene's germline CDR1 is DFQATT and CDR2 SNEGSKA (reference sequence). The CDR3 runs to 18 residues. DNA for the CDR3: TGCAGTGCTAGTACTCGGACTAGCGGGAGGCTTGACCCAGATACGCAGTATTTT. Translating it yields CSASTRTSGRLDPDTQYF.

The chain recombines TRBV24-1 with TRBJ1-2, with 9 bases that match TRBD1. CDR3 size: 14 residues. Germline V lookup: CDR1 KGHDR, CDR2 SFDVKD. V shed 4 bases and J 7 bases; nucleotides not matched to a gene: 6. For the CDR3, the DNA is TGTGCCACCAGTGAGAAAGGGACAGGGTTTGGCTACACCTTC. This sequence encodes CATSEKGTGFGYTF.

As DNA, the CDR3 is TGCAGTGCTAGTCTCCCAGGCACCGGGGAGCTGTTTTTT. Its translation: CSASLPGTGELFF. This sequence joins TRBV20-1 and TRBJ2-2; no reliable D call. This CDR3 region has 13 residues. Trimming cost V 3 bases and J 4 bases, with 9 bases left between them. Per the germline V gene, CDR1 is DFQATT and CDR2 is SNEGSKA (reference sequence).

The chain has TRBV5-6 and TRBJ1-5; TRBD1 aligns across 8 bases. The germline gives CDR1 SGHDT, CDR2 YYEEEE. The CDR3 consists of 14 residues. V dropped 6 bases and J dropped 4; count of bases not matched to a gene: 6. DNA for the CDR3: TGTGCCAGCACTTTTAGGACAGGGAATCAGCCCCAGCATTTT. Encoded protein: CASTFRTGNQPQHF.

The chain couples TRBV11-2 to TRBJ2-7; D is uncertain. Trimming took 0 bases from V and 1 from J, leaving 7 bases between them. CDR1 is SGHAT and CDR2 is FQNNGV in the germline V gene. The CDR3 consists of 14 residues. CDR3 DNA: TGTGCCAGCAGCTTAGAGGGTAGGTCCTACGAGCAGTACTTC. Protein sequence: CASSLEGRSYEQYF.